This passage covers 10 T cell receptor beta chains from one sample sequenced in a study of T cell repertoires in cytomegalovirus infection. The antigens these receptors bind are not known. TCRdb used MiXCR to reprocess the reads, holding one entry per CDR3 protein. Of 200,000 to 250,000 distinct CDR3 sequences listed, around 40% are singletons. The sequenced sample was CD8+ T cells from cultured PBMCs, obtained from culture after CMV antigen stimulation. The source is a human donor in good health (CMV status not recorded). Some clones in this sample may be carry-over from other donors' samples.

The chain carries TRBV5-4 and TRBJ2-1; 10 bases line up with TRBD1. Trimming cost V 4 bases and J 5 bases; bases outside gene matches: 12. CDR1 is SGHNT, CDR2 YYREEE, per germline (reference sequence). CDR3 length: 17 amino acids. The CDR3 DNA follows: TGTGCCAGCAGCCCCCAGGGGGGGACAGGGGTCGACAATGAGCAGTTCTTC. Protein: CASSPQGGTGVDNEQFF.

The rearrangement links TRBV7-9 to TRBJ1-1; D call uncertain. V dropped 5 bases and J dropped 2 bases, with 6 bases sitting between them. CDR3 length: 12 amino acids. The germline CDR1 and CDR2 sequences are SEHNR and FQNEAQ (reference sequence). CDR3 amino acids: CASSADNTEAFF. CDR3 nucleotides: TGTGCCAGCAGCGCGGACAACACTGAAGCTTTCTTT.

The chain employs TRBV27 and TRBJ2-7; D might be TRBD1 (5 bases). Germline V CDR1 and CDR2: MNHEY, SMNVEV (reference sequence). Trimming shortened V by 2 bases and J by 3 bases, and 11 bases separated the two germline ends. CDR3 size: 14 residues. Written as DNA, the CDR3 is TGTGCCAGCAGTTTAGCCAGGGTCGGCTACGAGCAGTACTTC. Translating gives CASSLARVGYEQYF.

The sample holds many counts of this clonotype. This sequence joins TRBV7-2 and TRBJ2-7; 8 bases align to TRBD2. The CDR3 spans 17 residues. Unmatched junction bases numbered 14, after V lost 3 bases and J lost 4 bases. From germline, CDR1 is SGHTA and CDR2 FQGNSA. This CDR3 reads CASSLDTQAGETYEQYF. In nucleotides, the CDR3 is TGTGCCAGCAGCTTGGATACCCAAGCGGGAGAGACTTACGAGCAGTACTTC.

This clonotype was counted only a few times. This CDR3 reads CSVTGGTLGELFF. The CDR3 DNA reads as TGCAGCGTAACAGGGGGAACCCTCGGGGAGCTGTTTTTT. The chain has TRBV29-1 and TRBJ2-2, with 8 bases fitting TRBD1. The CDR3 covers 13 residues. CDR1 is SQVTM and CDR2 is ANQGSEA in the germline V gene. J was trimmed by 7 bases and V by 6 bases; bases with no gene match: 7.

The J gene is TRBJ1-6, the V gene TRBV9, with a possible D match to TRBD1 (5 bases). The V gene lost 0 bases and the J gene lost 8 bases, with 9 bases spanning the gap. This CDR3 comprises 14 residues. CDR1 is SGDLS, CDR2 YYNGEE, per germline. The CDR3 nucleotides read TGTGCCAGCAGCGTAGGACGGGGGTATTCACCCCTCCACTTT. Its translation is CASSVGRGYSPLHF.

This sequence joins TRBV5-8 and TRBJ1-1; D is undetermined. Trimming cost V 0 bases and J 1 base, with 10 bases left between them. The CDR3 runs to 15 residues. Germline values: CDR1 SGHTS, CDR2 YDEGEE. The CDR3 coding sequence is TGTGCCAGCAGCTTGGTCGGATACTCGAACACTGAAGCTTTCTTT. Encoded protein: CASSLVGYSNTEAFF. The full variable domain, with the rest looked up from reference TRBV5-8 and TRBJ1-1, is EAGVTQSPTHLIKTRGQQATLRCSPISGHTSVYWYQQALGLGLQFLLWYDEGEERNRGNFPPRFSGRQFPNYSSELNVNALELEDSALYLCASSLVGYSNTEAFFGQGTRLTVV.

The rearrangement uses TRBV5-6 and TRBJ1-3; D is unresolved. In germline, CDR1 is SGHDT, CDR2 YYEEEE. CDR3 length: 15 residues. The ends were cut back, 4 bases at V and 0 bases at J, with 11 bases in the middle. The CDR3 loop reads CASSDAISSGNTIYF. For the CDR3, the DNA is TGTGCCAGCAGCGACGCGATAAGCTCTGGAAACACCATATATTTT.

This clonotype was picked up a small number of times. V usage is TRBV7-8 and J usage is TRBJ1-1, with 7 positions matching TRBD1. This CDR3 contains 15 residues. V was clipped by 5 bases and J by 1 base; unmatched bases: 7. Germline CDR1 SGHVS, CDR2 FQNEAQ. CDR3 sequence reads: CASSPRDSRNTEAFF. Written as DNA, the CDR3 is TGTGCCAGCAGCCCGCGGGACAGTAGGAACACTGAAGCTTTCTTT. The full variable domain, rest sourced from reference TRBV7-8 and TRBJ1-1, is GAGVSQSPRYKVAKRGQDVALRCDPISGHVSLFWYQQALGQGPEFLTYFQNEAQLDKSGLPSDRFFAERPEGSVSTLKIQRTQQEDSAVYLCASSPRDSRNTEAFFGQGTRLTVV.

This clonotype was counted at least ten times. The CDR3 spells CASLDKSVGANTEAFF. For the CDR3, the DNA is TGTGCCAGCCTCGACAAGTCCGTAGGGGCAAACACTGAAGCTTTCTTT. This chain joins TRBV7-2 and TRBJ1-1; weak D call: TRBD1 (5 bases). Trimming pared 8 bases from V and 2 bases from J, leaving 21 bases between. This CDR3 spans 16 amino acids. Germline CDR1 SGHTA, CDR2 FQGNSA.